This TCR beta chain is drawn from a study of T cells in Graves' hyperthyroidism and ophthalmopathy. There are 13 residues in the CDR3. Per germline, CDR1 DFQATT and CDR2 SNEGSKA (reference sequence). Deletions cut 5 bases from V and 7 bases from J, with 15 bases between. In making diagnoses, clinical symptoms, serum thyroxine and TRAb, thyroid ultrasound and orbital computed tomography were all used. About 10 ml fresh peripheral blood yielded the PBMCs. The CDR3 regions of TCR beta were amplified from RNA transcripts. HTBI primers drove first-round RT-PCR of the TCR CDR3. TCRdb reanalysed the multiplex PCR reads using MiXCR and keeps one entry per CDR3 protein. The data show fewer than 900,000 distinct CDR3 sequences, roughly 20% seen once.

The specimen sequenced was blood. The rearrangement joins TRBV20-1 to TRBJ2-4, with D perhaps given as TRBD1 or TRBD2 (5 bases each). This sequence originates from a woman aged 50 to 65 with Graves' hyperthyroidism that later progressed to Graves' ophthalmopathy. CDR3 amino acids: CSAGRDPENIQYF. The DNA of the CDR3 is TGCAGTGCTGGACGGGACCCCGAGAACATTCAGTACTTC.